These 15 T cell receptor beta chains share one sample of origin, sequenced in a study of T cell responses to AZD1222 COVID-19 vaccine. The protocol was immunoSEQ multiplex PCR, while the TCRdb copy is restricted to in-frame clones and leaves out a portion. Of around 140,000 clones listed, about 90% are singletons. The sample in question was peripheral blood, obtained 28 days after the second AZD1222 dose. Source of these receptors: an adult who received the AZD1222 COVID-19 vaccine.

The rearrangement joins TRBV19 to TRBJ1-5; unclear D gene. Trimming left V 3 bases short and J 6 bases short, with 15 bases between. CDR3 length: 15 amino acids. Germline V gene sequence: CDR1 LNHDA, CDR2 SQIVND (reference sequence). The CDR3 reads CASSIGMKAGQPQHF. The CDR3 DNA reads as TGTGCCAGTAGTATTGGGATGAAGGCGGGTCAGCCCCAGCATTTT.

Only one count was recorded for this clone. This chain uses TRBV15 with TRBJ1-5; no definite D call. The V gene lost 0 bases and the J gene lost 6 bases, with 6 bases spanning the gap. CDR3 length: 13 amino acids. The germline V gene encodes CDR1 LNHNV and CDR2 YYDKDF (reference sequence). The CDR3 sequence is CATSRDRVQPQHF. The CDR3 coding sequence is TGTGCCACCAGCAGAGATCGAGTTCAGCCCCAGCATTTT.

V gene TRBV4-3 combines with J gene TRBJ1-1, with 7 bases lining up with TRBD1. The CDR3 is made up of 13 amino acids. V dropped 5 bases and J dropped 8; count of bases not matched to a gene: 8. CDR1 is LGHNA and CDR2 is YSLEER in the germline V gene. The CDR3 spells CASSDYRGGEAFF. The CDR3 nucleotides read TGCGCCAGCAGCGATTACAGGGGCGGGGAAGCTTTCTTT.

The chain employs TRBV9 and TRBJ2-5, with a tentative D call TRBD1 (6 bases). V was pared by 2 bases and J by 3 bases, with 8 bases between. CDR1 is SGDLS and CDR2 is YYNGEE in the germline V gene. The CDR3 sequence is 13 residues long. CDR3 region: CASSVTGKETQYF. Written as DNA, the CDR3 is TGTGCCAGCAGCGTCACAGGGAAAGAGACCCAGTACTTC.

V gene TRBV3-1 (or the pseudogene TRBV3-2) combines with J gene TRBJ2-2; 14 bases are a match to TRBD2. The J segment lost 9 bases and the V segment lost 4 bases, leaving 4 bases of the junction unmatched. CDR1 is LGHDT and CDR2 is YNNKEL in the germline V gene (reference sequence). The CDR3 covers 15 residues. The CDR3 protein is CASSRGTSGSRELFF. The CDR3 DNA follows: TGTGCCAGCAGCCGTGGGACTAGCGGGAGTAGGGAGCTGTTTTTT.

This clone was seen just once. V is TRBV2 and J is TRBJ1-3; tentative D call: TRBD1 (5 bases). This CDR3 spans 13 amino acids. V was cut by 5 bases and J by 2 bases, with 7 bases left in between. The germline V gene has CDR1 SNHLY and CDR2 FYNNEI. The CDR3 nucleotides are TGTGCCAGCAGTCCCAGGGCTGGAAACACCATATATTTT. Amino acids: CASSPRAGNTIYF.

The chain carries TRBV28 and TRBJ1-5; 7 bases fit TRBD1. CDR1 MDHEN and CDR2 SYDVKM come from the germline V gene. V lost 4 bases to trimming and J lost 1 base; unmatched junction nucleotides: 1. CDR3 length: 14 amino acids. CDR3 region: CASSSGQSNQPQHF. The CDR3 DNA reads TGTGCCAGCAGTTCGGGACAGAGCAATCAGCCCCAGCATTTT.

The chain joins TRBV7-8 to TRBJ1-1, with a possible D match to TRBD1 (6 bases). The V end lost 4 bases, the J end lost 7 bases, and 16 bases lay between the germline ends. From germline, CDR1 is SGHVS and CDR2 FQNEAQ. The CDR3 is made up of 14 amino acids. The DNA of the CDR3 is TGTGCCAGCAGCTCGACAGGACAGAGCCTTGAAGCTTTCTTT. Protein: CASSSTGQSLEAFF.

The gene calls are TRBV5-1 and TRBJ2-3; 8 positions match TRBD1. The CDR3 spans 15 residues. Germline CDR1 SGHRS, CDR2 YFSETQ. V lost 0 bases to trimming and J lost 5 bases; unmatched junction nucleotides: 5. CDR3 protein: CASSLAGGEGDTQYF. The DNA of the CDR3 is TGCGCCAGCAGCTTGGCAGGGGGCGAGGGAGATACGCAGTATTTT. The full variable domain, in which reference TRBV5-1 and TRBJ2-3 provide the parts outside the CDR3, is KAGVTQTPRYLIKTRGQQVTLSCSPISGHRSVSWYQQTPGQGLQFLFEYFSETQRNKGNFPGRFSGRQFSNSRSEMNVSTLELGDSALYLCASSLAGGEGDTQYFGPGTRLTVL.

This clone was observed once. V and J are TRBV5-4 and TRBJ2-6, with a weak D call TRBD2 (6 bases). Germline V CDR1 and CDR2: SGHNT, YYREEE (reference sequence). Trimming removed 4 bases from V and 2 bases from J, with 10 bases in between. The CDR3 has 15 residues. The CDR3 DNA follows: TGTGCCAGCAGCCTAGGGACTCCTGGGGCCAACGTCCTGACTTTC. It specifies CASSLGTPGANVLTF. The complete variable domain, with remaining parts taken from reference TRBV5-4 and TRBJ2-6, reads ETGVTQSPTHLIKTRGQQVTLRCSSQSGHNTVSWYQQALGQGPQFIFQYYREEENGRGNFPPRFSGLQFPNYSSELNVNALELDDSALYLCASSLGTPGANVLTFGAGSRLTVL.

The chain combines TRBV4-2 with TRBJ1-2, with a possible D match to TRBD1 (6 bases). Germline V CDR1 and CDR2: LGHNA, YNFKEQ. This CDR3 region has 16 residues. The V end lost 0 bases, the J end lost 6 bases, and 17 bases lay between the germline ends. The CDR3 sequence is CASSQDVGQPYDGYTF. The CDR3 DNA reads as TGTGCCAGCAGCCAAGACGTCGGACAGCCCTATGATGGCTACACCTTC.

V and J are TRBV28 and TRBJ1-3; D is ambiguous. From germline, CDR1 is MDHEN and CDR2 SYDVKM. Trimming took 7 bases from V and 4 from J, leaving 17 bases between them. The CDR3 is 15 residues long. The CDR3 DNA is TGTGCCAGCAACCCCCGGGCCCCAGTGGGAAACACCATATATTTT. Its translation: CASNPRAPVGNTIYF.

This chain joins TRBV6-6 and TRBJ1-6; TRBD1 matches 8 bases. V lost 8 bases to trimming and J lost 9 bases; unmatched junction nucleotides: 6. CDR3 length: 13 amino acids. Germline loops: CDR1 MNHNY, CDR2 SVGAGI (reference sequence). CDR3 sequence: CASERDRSSPLHF. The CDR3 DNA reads TGTGCCAGCGAGCGGGACAGGTCTTCACCCCTCCACTTT.

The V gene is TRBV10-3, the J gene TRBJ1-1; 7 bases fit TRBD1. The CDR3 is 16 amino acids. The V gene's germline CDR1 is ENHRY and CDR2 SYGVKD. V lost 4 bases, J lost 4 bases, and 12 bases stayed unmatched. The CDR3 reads CAISATGTELVTEAFF. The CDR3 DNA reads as TGTGCCATCAGTGCGACCGGGACAGAACTTGTCACTGAAGCTTTCTTT.

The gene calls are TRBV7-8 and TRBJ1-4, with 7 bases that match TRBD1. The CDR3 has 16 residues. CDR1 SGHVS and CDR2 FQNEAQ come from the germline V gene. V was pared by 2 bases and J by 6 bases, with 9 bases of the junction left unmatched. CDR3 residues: CASSLRQGMSDEKLFF. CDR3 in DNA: TGTGCCAGCAGCTTAAGACAGGGCATGAGTGATGAAAAACTGTTTTTT.